This TCR beta chain stems from a study of low-dose radiotherapy and immunotherapy resistance in tumors. Primers targeting TRAV and TRBV primed first-strand cDNA, covering alpha and beta chains. TCRs were put through roughly 20 PCR cycles of amplification with Phusion. A constant-region primer and the V-primer adapter served as the primer pair. TCRdb recomputed calls from the reads with MiXCR, one row per CDR3 protein. The table records tens of thousands of distinct CDR3 sequences, approximately 26% of them present only once. Trimming left V 5 bases short and J 8 bases short, with 9 bases between. CDR3 length: 11 amino acids. Per the germline V gene, CDR1 is SQVTM and CDR2 is ANQGSEA. Time point meaning: before trial treatment.

The sequenced sample was PBMCs, obtained before treatment. The TCR sequence derives from a male donor with rectosigmoid adenocarcinoma. The chain uses TRBV29-1 and TRBJ1-4; D not certain. CDR3 protein: CSVRGGEKLFF. Written as DNA, the CDR3 is TGCAGCGTTCGGGGAGGCGAAAAACTGTTTTTT.